These T cell receptor beta chains were read from a single sample in a study of blood T cell repertoires in COVID-19. Generated by immunoSEQ multiplex PCR, the TCRdb table keeps only in-frame clones and is missing some. The sample lists 150,000 to 200,000 clones; about 86% were seen once. Sequences were obtained from peripheral blood. These receptors were collected from a woman between 25 and 40 years old with active or convalescent COVID-19. Both conserved end residues are part of each CDR3. D genes are given only for firm matches. Some rows mark clone size as missing; the rest say once, few, many or name a class of expanded clone.

CDR3nt,CDR3aa,v_gene,j_gene,d_gene,abundance
TGCAGTGCTAGTGTTCTAGGCGCTGGGGCCAACGTCCTGACTTTC,CSASVLGAGANVLTF,TRBV20-1,TRBJ2-6,.,.
TGTGCCAGCATTTCGGACAGGGGGCGAGAGGGCCTGAACACTGAAGCTTTCTTT,CASISDRGREGLNTEAFF,TRBV21-1,TRBJ1-1,.,.
TGTGCCAGCGGGGGGTGGAGCAATCAGCCCCAGCATTTT,CASGGWSNQPQHF,TRBV2,TRBJ1-5,.,once
TGTGCCAGTCCCGGGGGGGGGCCGAGCAATCAGCCCCAGCATTTT,CASPGGGPSNQPQHF,TRBV19,TRBJ1-5,.,once
TGTGCCAGCAGCCTCAGGACAGGACATAGCTACGAGCAGTACTTC,CASSLRTGHSYEQYF,TRBV3-1/TRBV3-2,TRBJ2-7,TRBD1,.
TGTGCCAGCAGCCCACCAACTGGCACTGAAGCTTTCTTT,CASSPPTGTEAFF,TRBV3-1/TRBV3-2,TRBJ1-1,.,.
TGTGCCAGCAGCTTACCAGGTACACTCTCTGGAAACACCATATATTTT,CASSLPGTLSGNTIYF,TRBV5-6,TRBJ1-3,.,once
TGTGCCAGCAGCTCCCCCCGATCGGAGTTGGGGAGTTTTGAGCAGTTCTTC,CASSSPRSELGSFEQFF,TRBV9,TRBJ2-1,.,.
TGTGCCAGCAGCCATCTCGGGGGAAATGAAAAACTGTTTTTT,CASSHLGGNEKLFF,TRBV3-1/TRBV3-2,TRBJ1-4,.,once
TGTGCCAGTAGTGACTGGACAGGGACTGCAACTAATGAAAAACTGTTTTTT,CASSDWTGTATNEKLFF,TRBV19,TRBJ1-4,TRBD1,.
TGTGCCAGCAGTCTAGGACAGGGGGGGACTGAAGCTTTCTTT,CASSLGQGGTEAFF,TRBV28,TRBJ1-1,TRBD1,.
TGTGCCAGCAGAGGGGACAGGGTGGGTGAAGCTTTCTTT,CASRGDRVGEAFF,TRBV6-6,TRBJ1-1,TRBD1,.
TGTGCCACCAGCAGGACTACAGGGGACAATGAGCAGTTCTTC,CATSRTTGDNEQFF,TRBV15,TRBJ2-1,TRBD1,.
TGTGCCAGCAGCCAGAGCCCGGTTGATAGCAATCAGTCCCAGCATTTT,CASSQSPVDSNQSQHF,TRBV7-8,TRBJ1-5,.,once
TGTGCCATCAGTGGACACCGGGAGGGCTACACCTTC,CAISGHREGYTF,TRBV10-3,TRBJ1-2,.,.
TGTGCCAGCAGTCAGGGCGGGACAGGGTTTGTAAATGAGCAGTTCTTC,CASSQGGTGFVNEQFF,TRBV28,TRBJ2-1,TRBD1,.
TGTGCCAGCAGCTTAGATTTCCAGGGGGCAAATTCACCCCTCCACTTT,CASSLDFQGANSPLHF,TRBV11-2,TRBJ1-6,TRBD1,once
TGTGCCAGCAGCCGACAGGGGGGACAGGGTTCCTACGAGCAGTACTTC,CASSRQGGQGSYEQYF,TRBV5-4,TRBJ2-7,TRBD1,.
TGTGCCACCAGTGACAGGGGGCTTGGAGATACGCAGTATTTT,CATSDRGLGDTQYF,TRBV24-1,TRBJ2-3,TRBD1,once
TGTGCCACCCGACAGACTTCGCAAGAGACCCAGTACTTC,CATRQTSQETQYF,TRBV19,TRBJ2-5,.,.
TGCGCCAGCAGTCCCTCGGTCGGGAGGGTCGCCTACGAGCAGTACTTC,CASSPSVGRVAYEQYF,TRBV10-2,TRBJ2-7,TRBD2,.
TGTGCCAGCACCTCGGGGGAATTCACTGAAGCTTTCTTT,CASTSGEFTEAFF,TRBV12-3/TRBV12-4,TRBJ1-1,.,.
TGCGCCAGCACCTTAGACAGGGCCACTAACTATGGCTACACCTTC,CASTLDRATNYGYTF,TRBV10-2,TRBJ1-2,TRBD1,.
TGTGCCAGCAGCCCGGGGGGTCTCTACACTGAAGCTTTCTTT,CASSPGGLYTEAFF,TRBV28,TRBJ1-1,.,.
TGTGCCAGCAATTTAGGGCGGCTAGCGGTGAACACCGGGGAGCTGTTTTTT,CASNLGRLAVNTGELFF,TRBV28,TRBJ2-2,TRBD2,few
TGTGCCAGTACGACGGGGGGACGTCAGCCCCAGCATTTT,CASTTGGRQPQHF,TRBV19,TRBJ1-5,.,.
TGTGCCAGCAGCCGGACAGGGGGAAATTCACCCCTCCACTTT,CASSRTGGNSPLHF,TRBV7-9,TRBJ1-6,TRBD1,once
TGTGCCAGCAGCCCTTCCGGGGTAGGGACTGAAGCTTTCTTT,CASSPSGVGTEAFF,TRBV7-9,TRBJ1-1,.,few
TGCGCCAGCAGCTTCCGAGCTGGGACTAGCGGGAGTGTATCCTACAATGAGCAGTTCTTC,CASSFRAGTSGSVSYNEQFF,TRBV5-1,TRBJ2-1,TRBD2,.
TGTGCCAGCATTTCAGGGGTTCAGCCCCAGCATTTT,CASISGVQPQHF,TRBV28,TRBJ1-5,.,.
TGCGCCAGCAGCCAGGAAGCTACCGGACTAGCGGGAAACACCGGGGAGCTGTTTTTT,CASSQEATGLAGNTGELFF,TRBV5-1,TRBJ2-2,TRBD2,once
TGTGCCAGCAGCTTAGCGCTGTACCGGGAAGAGGTGGCCGGGGAGCTGTTTTTT,CASSLALYREEVAGELFF,TRBV7-9,TRBJ2-2,.,.
TGTGCCAGCAGCCGTGGGGGGAACCTAAAGACCCAGTACTTC,CASSRGGNLKTQYF,TRBV11-2,TRBJ2-5,.,.
TGTGCCAGCAGCTTTAGCGACGCAAGCCCAGATACGCAGTATTTT,CASSFSDASPDTQYF,TRBV7-2,TRBJ2-3,.,.
TGTGCCAGCAGTTACTCGGACAGGCTCCCTAACTATGGCTACACCTTC,CASSYSDRLPNYGYTF,TRBV6-2/TRBV6-3,TRBJ1-2,TRBD1,.
TGCAGCCTTCGACTAGGGGCAGATACGCAGTATTTT,CSLRLGADTQYF,TRBV29-1,TRBJ2-3,.,.
TGTGCCAGCTCGCAATGCAGGGGCTCTCTACTCTGCGAGCAGTACTTC,CASSQCRGSLLCEQYF,TRBV18,TRBJ2-7,.,.
TGTGCCTGGAGTTCTGACAGGAACTCTTATGGCTACACCTTC,CAWSSDRNSYGYTF,TRBV30,TRBJ1-2,.,.
TGTGCCAGCTTTAGGGACAGTTCCTACGAGCAGTACTTC,CASFRDSSYEQYF,TRBV2,TRBJ2-7,TRBD1,.
TGTGCCAGCAGCGTAGGCGTGGCCGGGGAGCTGTTTTTT,CASSVGVAGELFF,TRBV9,TRBJ2-2,.,.
TGTGCCAGCAGCCTGACCTCAGGGGTTACGTATAGCAATCAGCCCCAGCATTTT,CASSLTSGVTYSNQPQHF,TRBV27,TRBJ1-5,.,few
TGCGCCAGCAGCCAAGCGACGGACAGTCTGAATGAAAAACTGTTTTTT,CASSQATDSLNEKLFF,TRBV4-1,TRBJ1-4,.,.
TGTGCCAGCAGCTCCCCCTTAGCTTACACTGAAGCTTTCTTT,CASSSPLAYTEAFF,TRBV13,TRBJ1-1,.,once
TGTGCCAGCAGCTTGGTGACCCGGAGGGTCACAGATACGCAGTATTTT,CASSLVTRRVTDTQYF,TRBV5-6,TRBJ2-3,.,.
TGTGCCAGCAGCCGGACAGGGTACGGGGCCAACGTCCTGACTTTC,CASSRTGYGANVLTF,TRBV11-3,TRBJ2-6,TRBD1,.
TGTGCCAGCAGTGAATTAGTCAGGGGGGCACGGAGGAATCAGCCCCAGCATTTT,CASSELVRGARRNQPQHF,TRBV6-1,TRBJ1-5,TRBD1,once
TGTGCCAGCAGTTTATCCGAGGTCCAGCCCCAGCATTTT,CASSLSEVQPQHF,TRBV27,TRBJ1-5,.,.
TGTGCCAGCAGTTATGGGATTGGGGGCGTGGACACTGAAGCTTTCTTT,CASSYGIGGVDTEAFF,TRBV6-2/TRBV6-3,TRBJ1-1,.,.
TGTGCCAGCACGGGACAGAGCTACGAGCAGTACTTC,CASTGQSYEQYF,TRBV27,TRBJ2-7,TRBD1,.
TGTGCCAGTAGGCCAGGGGCAAGCGGACAAGAGACCCAGTACTTC,CASRPGASGQETQYF,TRBV19,TRBJ2-5,.,.
TGTGCCAGCAGCCAAGGAAAGAGAAATTTTAATGAAAAACTGTTTTTT,CASSQGKRNFNEKLFF,TRBV14,TRBJ1-4,.,.
TGTGCCAGCTCACCGAACGTAGAGAACACTGAAGCTTTCTTT,CASSPNVENTEAFF,TRBV18,TRBJ1-1,.,.
TGTGCCAGCAGTTACGACAGGGGGCCCTATGGCTACACCTTC,CASSYDRGPYGYTF,TRBV6-6,TRBJ1-2,TRBD1,.
TGTGCCAGTAGCCCACTCACAGGGGCCCAGCCCCAGCATTTT,CASSPLTGAQPQHF,TRBV19,TRBJ1-5,TRBD1,once
TGCGCCAGCAGCTCGGGACAGGGAGACTATGGCTACACCTTC,CASSSGQGDYGYTF,TRBV5-1,TRBJ1-2,TRBD1,.
TGTGCCAGCAGATCACAGGGCGAGTACAATCAGCCCCAGCATTTT,CASRSQGEYNQPQHF,TRBV28,TRBJ1-5,.,.
TGTGCCAGCAGCCCCATGGGGCCCCATGAAAAACTGTTTTTT,CASSPMGPHEKLFF,TRBV3-1/TRBV3-2,TRBJ1-4,.,.
TGTGCCAGCGGGACAGGGAGCGAGCAGTACTTC,CASGTGSEQYF,TRBV2,TRBJ2-7,TRBD1,.
TGTGCCAGTAGTATAGATCTGTACGGGAACACTGAAGCTTTCTTT,CASSIDLYGNTEAFF,TRBV19,TRBJ1-1,.,.
TGCGCCAGCAGCTTAAGACAGGGGGCAATTGATACGCAGTATTTT,CASSLRQGAIDTQYF,TRBV5-1,TRBJ2-3,TRBD1,.